This is a list of T cell receptor beta chains from one sample in a study of T cell responses to AZD1222 COVID-19 vaccine. Using immunoSEQ multiplex PCR, the repertoire was profiled, and TCRdb retains in-frame clones only, with some absent. The sample lists 35,000 to 50,000 clones, roughly 77% seen once, with about a fifth in the top ten. Sequences were derived from peripheral blood, sampled 28 days after the second dose of the MenACWY control vaccine. All receptors derive from an adult who received the MenACWY meningococcal vaccine as a control. Both conserved end residues are part of each CDR3. Each record gives: clone size, V gene, D gene, J gene, CDR3 protein, CDR3 DNA. The D gene is left open where the match is weak. The size of a clone is reported for some rows only, either as once, few or many, or as a class for expanded clones.

clone_size: once
v_call: TRBV30
d_call: TRBD2
j_call: TRBJ2-7
cdr3_aa: CAWSVRRASGSYEQYF
cdr3_nt: TGTGCCTGGAGTGTACGACGGGCTAGCGGGAGTTACGAGCAGTACTTC

clone_size: .
v_call: TRBV9
d_call: .
j_call: TRBJ1-2
cdr3_aa: CASSVGGGQGYGYTF
cdr3_nt: TGTGCCAGCAGCGTAGGCGGAGGACAAGGATATGGCTACACCTTC

clone_size: .
v_call: TRBV14
d_call: TRBD1
j_call: TRBJ2-6
cdr3_aa: CASSPGQGSSGANVLTF
cdr3_nt: TGTGCCAGCAGCCCGGGACAGGGATCCTCTGGGGCCAACGTCCTGACTTTC

clone_size: .
v_call: TRBV28
d_call: .
j_call: TRBJ1-4
cdr3_aa: CASSTPGAPREKLFF
cdr3_nt: TGTGCCAGCAGTACCCCCGGGGCCCCCCGTGAAAAACTGTTTTTT

clone_size: .
v_call: TRBV11-3
d_call: .
j_call: TRBJ2-7
cdr3_aa: CASSRDRLREQYF
cdr3_nt: TGTGCCAGCAGTCGGGACCGGCTACGCGAGCAGTACTTC

clone_size: medium-sized
v_call: TRBV5-8
d_call: .
j_call: TRBJ2-7
cdr3_aa: CASSFDDTGYEQYF
cdr3_nt: TGTGCCAGCAGCTTTGACGATACAGGGTACGAGCAGTACTTC

clone_size: .
v_call: TRBV19
d_call: .
j_call: TRBJ1-2
cdr3_aa: CASRYGGGTANYGYTF
cdr3_nt: TGTGCCAGTCGATACGGCGGGGGGACGGCGAACTATGGCTACACCTTC

clone_size: .
v_call: TRBV6-5
d_call: .
j_call: TRBJ2-4
cdr3_aa: CASSSQPTGENIQYF
cdr3_nt: TGTGCCAGCAGTTCTCAACCGACAGGCGAGAACATTCAGTACTTC

clone_size: .
v_call: TRBV28
d_call: TRBD1
j_call: TRBJ2-7
cdr3_aa: CASSLRQGRYEQYF
cdr3_nt: TGTGCCAGCAGTTTAAGACAGGGGCGCTACGAGCAGTACTTC

clone_size: medium-sized
v_call: TRBV6-4
d_call: TRBD2
j_call: TRBJ2-1
cdr3_aa: CASSELAGSYNEQFF
cdr3_nt: TGTGCCAGCAGTGAACTAGCGGGCTCCTACAATGAGCAGTTCTTC

clone_size: .
v_call: TRBV2
d_call: .
j_call: TRBJ2-6
cdr3_aa: CASSESSGANVLTF
cdr3_nt: TGTGCCAGCAGTGAGAGCTCTGGGGCCAACGTCCTGACTTTC

clone_size: .
v_call: TRBV12-3/TRBV12-4
d_call: .
j_call: TRBJ2-2
cdr3_aa: CASRAGLTGELFF
cdr3_nt: TGTGCCAGCAGAGCCGGTCTCACCGGGGAGCTGTTTTTT

clone_size: .
v_call: TRBV7-8
d_call: .
j_call: TRBJ2-6
cdr3_aa: CASSLVGGSGANVLTF
cdr3_nt: TGTGCCAGCAGCTTAGTTGGGGGCTCTGGGGCCAACGTCCTGACTTTC

clone_size: .
v_call: TRBV4-1
d_call: .
j_call: TRBJ2-2
cdr3_aa: CASSPTPRGPGELFF
cdr3_nt: TGCGCCAGCAGCCCTACCCCACGAGGGCCCGGGGAGCTGTTTTTT

clone_size: .
v_call: TRBV30
d_call: .
j_call: TRBJ2-7
cdr3_aa: CAWSGVRARIYEQYF
cdr3_nt: TGTGCCTGGAGTGGGGTAAGGGCTCGGATCTACGAGCAGTACTTC

clone_size: few
v_call: TRBV7-2
d_call: TRBD1
j_call: TRBJ1-2
cdr3_aa: CASSLLGGTGSNYGYTF
cdr3_nt: TGTGCCAGCAGCTTACTCGGGGGGACAGGGAGTAACTATGGCTACACCTTC

clone_size: .
v_call: TRBV6-2/TRBV6-3
d_call: .
j_call: TRBJ2-7
cdr3_aa: CASSKPLRDHEQYF
cdr3_nt: TGTGCCAGCAGTAAGCCTCTCCGGGACCACGAGCAGTACTTC

clone_size: .
v_call: TRBV25-1
d_call: .
j_call: TRBJ2-5
cdr3_aa: CASSAGTRETQYF
cdr3_nt: TGTGCCAGCAGCGCCGGGACAAGAGAGACCCAGTACTTC

clone_size: .
v_call: TRBV18
d_call: .
j_call: TRBJ1-1
cdr3_aa: CASSLDTLNTEAFF
cdr3_nt: TGTGCCAGCTCACTCGACACCCTGAACACTGAAGCTTTCTTT

clone_size: few
v_call: TRBV30
d_call: .
j_call: TRBJ1-3
cdr3_aa: CACISAGNTIYF
cdr3_nt: TGTGCCTGCATCTCGGCTGGAAACACCATATATTTT

clone_size: few
v_call: TRBV25-1
d_call: .
j_call: TRBJ1-2
cdr3_aa: CASSESRRGYTF
cdr3_nt: TGTGCCAGCAGTGAATCTCGGCGGGGCTACACCTTC

clone_size: once
v_call: TRBV30
d_call: .
j_call: TRBJ2-3
cdr3_aa: CAWSVPGGTQYF
cdr3_nt: TGTGCCTGGAGTGTACCCGGAGGTACGCAGTATTTT

clone_size: many
v_call: TRBV6-4
d_call: .
j_call: TRBJ2-2
cdr3_aa: CASSDRDTGELFF
cdr3_nt: TGTGCCAGCAGTGACAGGGACACCGGGGAGCTGTTTTTT

clone_size: few
v_call: TRBV21-1
d_call: .
j_call: TRBJ2-3
cdr3_aa: CASSISGTGSGTDTQYF
cdr3_nt: TGTGCCAGCAGCATTTCCGGGACAGGGTCGGGCACAGATACGCAGTATTTT

clone_size: .
v_call: TRBV30
d_call: .
j_call: TRBJ2-5
cdr3_aa: CAYQGEETQYF
cdr3_nt: TGTGCTTATCAGGGAGAAGAGACCCAGTACTTC

clone_size: .
v_call: TRBV9
d_call: .
j_call: TRBJ2-2
cdr3_aa: CASSAGTPGGELFF
cdr3_nt: TGTGCCAGCAGCGCCGGGACTCCAGGCGGGGAGCTGTTTTTT

clone_size: .
v_call: TRBV4-1
d_call: TRBD2
j_call: TRBJ2-3
cdr3_aa: CASSQDGSGGAQDTQYF
cdr3_nt: TGCGCCAGCAGCCAAGATGGAAGCGGGGGGGCACAAGATACGCAGTATTTT

clone_size: .
v_call: TRBV18
d_call: .
j_call: TRBJ1-5
cdr3_aa: CASSLGDNQPQHF
cdr3_nt: TGTGCCAGCTCACTCGGGGACAATCAGCCCCAGCATTTT

clone_size: .
v_call: TRBV11-1
d_call: .
j_call: TRBJ1-1
cdr3_aa: CASSFYSNTEAFF
cdr3_nt: TGTGCCAGCAGCTTTTATTCGAACACTGAAGCTTTCTTT

clone_size: .
v_call: TRBV7-9
d_call: TRBD2
j_call: TRBJ2-1
cdr3_aa: CAIQAGAYNEQFF
cdr3_nt: TGTGCCATCCAAGCGGGGGCATACAATGAGCAGTTCTTC

clone_size: .
v_call: TRBV19
d_call: .
j_call: TRBJ1-4
cdr3_aa: CASIDAGGQGEKLFF
cdr3_nt: TGTGCCAGTATTGATGCGGGGGGCCAAGGTGAAAAACTGTTTTTT

clone_size: .
v_call: TRBV5-1
d_call: TRBD1
j_call: TRBJ1-4
cdr3_aa: CASSLTRTGGGEKLFF
cdr3_nt: TGCGCCAGCAGCTTAACTCGGACAGGGGGAGGCGAAAAACTGTTTTTT

clone_size: .
v_call: TRBV11-1
d_call: .
j_call: TRBJ2-6
cdr3_aa: CASSLEGAGANVLTF
cdr3_nt: TGTGCCAGCAGCCTAGAGGGGGCTGGGGCCAACGTCCTGACTTTC

clone_size: .
v_call: TRBV10-2
d_call: TRBD1
j_call: TRBJ1-5
cdr3_aa: CASGDRALGNQPQHF
cdr3_nt: TGCGCCAGCGGGGACAGGGCGTTGGGCAATCAGCCCCAGCATTTT

clone_size: .
v_call: TRBV19
d_call: .
j_call: TRBJ1-1
cdr3_aa: CASILDISRTEAFF
cdr3_nt: TGTGCCAGTATCCTTGACATTTCACGGACTGAAGCTTTCTTT

clone_size: .
v_call: TRBV29-1
d_call: .
j_call: TRBJ1-1
cdr3_aa: CSVVGDTEAFF
cdr3_nt: TGCAGCGTTGTTGGGGACACTGAAGCTTTCTTT

clone_size: .
v_call: TRBV10-1
d_call: .
j_call: TRBJ1-4
cdr3_aa: CASRVTVNEKLFF
cdr3_nt: TGCGCCAGCAGGGTGACAGTTAATGAAAAACTGTTTTTT

clone_size: few
v_call: TRBV18
d_call: .
j_call: TRBJ1-6
cdr3_aa: CASSPQGDNSPLHF
cdr3_nt: TGTGCCAGCTCACCTCAGGGCGATAATTCACCCCTCCACTTT

clone_size: .
v_call: TRBV20-1
d_call: .
j_call: TRBJ2-5
cdr3_aa: CSVPWGETQYF
cdr3_nt: TGCAGTGTTCCATGGGGAGAGACCCAGTACTTC

clone_size: once
v_call: TRBV6-5
d_call: .
j_call: TRBJ1-5
cdr3_aa: CASSGTGGDQPQHF
cdr3_nt: TGTGCCAGCAGCGGGACGGGAGGGGACCAGCCCCAGCATTTT

clone_size: .
v_call: TRBV3-1/TRBV3-2
d_call: TRBD1
j_call: TRBJ1-6
cdr3_aa: CASRDWDRGDNSPLHF
cdr3_nt: TGTGCCAGCAGGGATTGGGACAGGGGAGATAATTCACCCCTCCACTTT

clone_size: .
v_call: TRBV11-3
d_call: .
j_call: TRBJ2-2
cdr3_aa: CASSLGQGNTGELFF
cdr3_nt: TGTGCCAGCAGCTTGGGTCAGGGGAACACCGGGGAGCTGTTTTTT

clone_size: .
v_call: TRBV6-5
d_call: .
j_call: TRBJ2-1
cdr3_aa: CASGVHNEQFF
cdr3_nt: TGTGCCAGCGGGGTTCACAATGAGCAGTTCTTC

clone_size: few
v_call: TRBV12-3/TRBV12-4
d_call: .
j_call: TRBJ1-2
cdr3_aa: CASSLRLGGGYTF
cdr3_nt: TGTGCCAGCAGTCTAAGACTGGGGGGCGGCTACACCTTC

clone_size: .
v_call: TRBV2
d_call: TRBD2
j_call: TRBJ2-1
cdr3_aa: CASRGISGRGEQFF
cdr3_nt: TGTGCCAGCAGAGGGATTAGCGGGAGAGGTGAGCAGTTCTTC

clone_size: .
v_call: TRBV28
d_call: .
j_call: TRBJ2-5
cdr3_aa: CASSLDRETQYF
cdr3_nt: TGTGCCAGCAGTTTGGACAGAGAGACCCAGTACTTC

clone_size: .
v_call: TRBV7-2
d_call: .
j_call: TRBJ1-3
cdr3_aa: CASSLEVSTGNTIYF
cdr3_nt: TGTGCCAGCAGCTTGGAGGTATCAACCGGAAACACCATATATTTT

clone_size: .
v_call: TRBV10-1
d_call: .
j_call: TRBJ2-3
cdr3_aa: CASSEGLTDTQYF
cdr3_nt: TGCGCCAGCAGTGAGGGACTGACAGATACGCAGTATTTT

clone_size: .
v_call: TRBV11-2
d_call: TRBD1
j_call: TRBJ2-1
cdr3_aa: CASSHLTGGSRHEQFF
cdr3_nt: TGTGCCAGCAGCCACCTGACAGGGGGCAGTCGGCATGAGCAGTTCTTC

clone_size: .
v_call: TRBV24-1
d_call: .
j_call: TRBJ2-1
cdr3_aa: CATSDFGPSSSSSYNEQFF
cdr3_nt: TGTGCCACCAGTGATTTTGGCCCCAGTTCCTCGAGCTCCTACAATGAGCAGTTCTTC